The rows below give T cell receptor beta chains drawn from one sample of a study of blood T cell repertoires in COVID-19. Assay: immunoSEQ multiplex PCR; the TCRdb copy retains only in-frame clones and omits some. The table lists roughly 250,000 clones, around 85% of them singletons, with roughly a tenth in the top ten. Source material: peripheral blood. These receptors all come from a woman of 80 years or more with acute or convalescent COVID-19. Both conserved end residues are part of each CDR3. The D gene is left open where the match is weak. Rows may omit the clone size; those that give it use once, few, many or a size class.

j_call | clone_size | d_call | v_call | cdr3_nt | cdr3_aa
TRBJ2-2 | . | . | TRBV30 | TGTGCCTGGAGTGTTAAGACAGCCGGGACCGGGGAGCTGTTTTTT | CAWSVKTAGTGELFF
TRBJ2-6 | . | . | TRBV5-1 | TGCGCCAGCAAGGAGGGCTCCGGGGCCAACGTCCTGACTTTC | CASKEGSGANVLTF
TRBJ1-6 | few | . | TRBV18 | TGTGCCAGCTCCGGGGGGGGTTCACCCCTCCACTTT | CASSGGGSPLHF
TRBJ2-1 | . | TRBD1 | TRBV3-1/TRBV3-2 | TGTGCCAGCAGCGACCGGGACAGGGGCTTCAATGAGCAGTTCTTC | CASSDRDRGFNEQFF
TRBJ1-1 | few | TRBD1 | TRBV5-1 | TGCGCCAGCAGCCTGATAGGGGACAGCTACGGCACTGAAGCTTTCTTT | CASSLIGDSYGTEAFF
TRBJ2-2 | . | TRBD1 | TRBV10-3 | TGTGCCATCATCCCGGGACAGGGGTCAACCGGGGAGCTGTTTTTT | CAIIPGQGSTGELFF
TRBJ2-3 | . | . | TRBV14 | TGTGCCAGCAGCCAAGATAAGGGGGTCGAGAACACAGATACGCAGTATTTT | CASSQDKGVENTDTQYF
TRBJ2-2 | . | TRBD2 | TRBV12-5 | TGTGCTAGTGGTTTGGCCCGGGGGGGGTCGAGCACCGGGGAGCTGTTTTTT | CASGLARGGSSTGELFF
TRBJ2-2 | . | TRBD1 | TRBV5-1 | TGCGCCAGCAGTCGTAACGGACAGGGATCGGTCACCGGGGAGCTGTTTTTT | CASSRNGQGSVTGELFF
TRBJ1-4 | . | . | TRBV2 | TGTGCCAGCAGTGAAACGGGTCCTAATGAAAAACTGTTTTTT | CASSETGPNEKLFF
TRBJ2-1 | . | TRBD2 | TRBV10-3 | TGTGCCATCAGCCCGGGGCTAGCGGGGGGTACCTACAATGAGCAGTTCTTC | CAISPGLAGGTYNEQFF
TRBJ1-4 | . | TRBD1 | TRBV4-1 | TGCGCCAGCAGCCAGTACGCCGGGACAGATAATGAAAAACTGTTTTTT | CASSQYAGTDNEKLFF
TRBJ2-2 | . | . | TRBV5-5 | TGTGCCAGCAGCTTCGATGGAGGCACCGGGGAGCTGTTTTTT | CASSFDGGTGELFF
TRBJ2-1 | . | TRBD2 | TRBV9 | TGTGCCAGCAGCTTAGCGGGGGATTTCTACAATGAGCAGTTCTTC | CASSLAGDFYNEQFF
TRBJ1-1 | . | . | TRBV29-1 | TGCAGCGTTGGGCAGGGGCGTAGGGAGACTGAAGCTTTCTTT | CSVGQGRRETEAFF
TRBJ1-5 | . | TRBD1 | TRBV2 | TGTGCCAGCAGCCCGACAGGGGCGGGAAACAATCAGCCCCAGCATTTT | CASSPTGAGNNQPQHF
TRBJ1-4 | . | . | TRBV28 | TGTGCCAGCAGTTTTACCACCCGGGGGGCGACTAATGAAAAACTGTTTTTT | CASSFTTRGATNEKLFF
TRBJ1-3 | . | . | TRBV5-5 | TGTGCCAGCAGCTTGCGGGCGGAACAGGCTTCTGGAAACACCATATATTTT | CASSLRAEQASGNTIYF
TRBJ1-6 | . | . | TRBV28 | TGTGCCAGCAGTTTCCCGACAGGAGCCAGGGATTCACCCCTCCACTTT | CASSFPTGARDSPLHF
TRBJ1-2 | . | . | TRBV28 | TGTGCCAGCAGCCCGGGACAACCCCCAGGAGGCTACACCTTC | CASSPGQPPGGYTF
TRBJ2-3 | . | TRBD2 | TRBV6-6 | TGTGCCAGCAGTCCGTGGCGGGGGACAGATACGCAGTATTTT | CASSPWRGTDTQYF
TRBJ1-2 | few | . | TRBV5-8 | TGTGCCAGCAGCTCGGTACCGACTAACTATGGCTACACCTTC | CASSSVPTNYGYTF
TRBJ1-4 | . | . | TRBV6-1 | TGTGCCAGCAGTGCCTCGTGGGCACCAACTAATGAAAAACTGTTTTTT | CASSASWAPTNEKLFF
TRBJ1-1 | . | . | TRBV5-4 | TGTGCCAGCAGCTTGAGCCCCACGGGGATGGGGGAAGCTTTCTTT | CASSLSPTGMGEAFF
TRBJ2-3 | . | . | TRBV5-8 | TGTGCCAGCAGCCCCTCCGTGGGGGCTTGGGGCACAGATACGCAGTATTTT | CASSPSVGAWGTDTQYF
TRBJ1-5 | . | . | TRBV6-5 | TGTGCCAGCAGCGCAGGGGCGAGCAATCAGCCCCAGCATTTT | CASSAGASNQPQHF
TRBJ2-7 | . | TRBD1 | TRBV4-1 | TGCGCCAGCACCCTGGACAGGGGGGCCTACGAGCAGTACTTC | CASTLDRGAYEQYF
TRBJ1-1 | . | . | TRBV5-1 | TGCGCCAGCAGCCCTGGACAGCCGAACACTGAAGCTTTCTTT | CASSPGQPNTEAFF
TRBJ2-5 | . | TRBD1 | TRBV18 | TGTGCCAGCGAAGGACAGGCCGAGTGGGAGACCCAGTACTTC | CASEGQAEWETQYF
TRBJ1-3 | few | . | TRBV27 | TGTGCCAGCAGTTTACCCCCGACCCCCGCTAGCTCTGGAAACACCATATATTTT | CASSLPPTPASSGNTIYF
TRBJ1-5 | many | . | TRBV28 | TGTGCCAGCAGCCGGGACACGGGCCGCCTGGTCAATCAGCCCCAGCATTTT | CASSRDTGRLVNQPQHF
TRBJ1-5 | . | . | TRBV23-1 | TGCGCCAGCAGTCAATGCGGCGGGCAGCCCCAGCATTTT | CASSQCGGQPQHF
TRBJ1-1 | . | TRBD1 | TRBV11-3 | TGTGCCAGCAGCTTAGGACAGGGCTTGATGAACACTGAAGCTTTCTTT | CASSLGQGLMNTEAFF
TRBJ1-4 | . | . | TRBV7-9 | TGTGCCAGCAGCCGCCGGGAGGGAATCATTGAAAAACTGTTTTTT | CASSRREGIIEKLFF
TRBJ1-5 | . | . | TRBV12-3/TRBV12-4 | TGTGCCAGCAGTTTACAGAGGCAGCCCCAGCATTTT | CASSLQRQPQHF
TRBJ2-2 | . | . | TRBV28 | TGTGCCAGCAGCCGCTCGACAACCACGAACACCGGGGAGCTGTTTTTT | CASSRSTTTNTGELFF
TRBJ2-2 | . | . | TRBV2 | TGTGCCAGCAGGTCAAACACCGGGGAGCTGTTTTTT | CASRSNTGELFF
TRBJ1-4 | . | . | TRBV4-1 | TGCGCCAGCAGCCAAGTTCATAGACAGTTAGAAAAACTGTTTTTT | CASSQVHRQLEKLFF
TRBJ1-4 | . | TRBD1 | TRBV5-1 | TGCGCCAGCAGCTCAACCTCACAGGGGGCCGGCGAAAAACTGTTTTTT | CASSSTSQGAGEKLFF
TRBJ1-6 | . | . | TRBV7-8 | TGTGCCAGCAGCTTAGCGTTAGGGGCAGCTTCACCCCTCCACTTT | CASSLALGAASPLHF
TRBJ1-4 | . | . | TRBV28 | TGTGCCAGCAGTTTGACGGGTCGGCGGGAGAAACTGTTTTTT | CASSLTGRREKLFF
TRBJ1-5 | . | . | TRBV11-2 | TGTGCCAGCAGCCAGACAGCTAATCAGCCCCAGCATTTT | CASSQTANQPQHF
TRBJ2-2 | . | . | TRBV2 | TGTGCCAGCAGAGACAGGCTCTACACCGGGGAGCTGTTTTTT | CASRDRLYTGELFF
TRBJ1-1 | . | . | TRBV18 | TGTGCCAGCTCACAAGGACAGACGAACACTGAAGCTTTCTTT | CASSQGQTNTEAFF
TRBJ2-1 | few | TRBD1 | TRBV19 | TGTGCCAGTAGTTCACCCGGGACAGGGATTCATGAGCAGTTCTTC | CASSSPGTGIHEQFF
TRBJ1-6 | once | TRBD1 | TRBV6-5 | TGTGCCAGCAGTTACGGGTACAGGGGAGATTCACCCCTCCACTTT | CASSYGYRGDSPLHF
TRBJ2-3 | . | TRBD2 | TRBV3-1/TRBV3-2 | TGTGCCAGCAGCCAAGGCCCACTAGCGGGGATCACAGATACGCAGTATTTT | CASSQGPLAGITDTQYF
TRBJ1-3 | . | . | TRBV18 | TGTGCCAGCTCGCCGATCTCGGACTTGTCTGGAAACACCATATATTTT | CASSPISDLSGNTIYF
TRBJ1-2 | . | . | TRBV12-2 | TGTGCAAGTCGCTTAGTCGTCCTCCAACCGGGACAGGGGGAAATTTATGGCTACACCTTC | CASRLVVLQPGQGEIYGYTF
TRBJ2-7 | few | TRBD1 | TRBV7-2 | TGTGCCAGCGGAACCGGACAGGGCCGCTACGAGCAGTACTTC | CASGTGQGRYEQYF
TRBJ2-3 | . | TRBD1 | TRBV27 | TGTGCCAGCGGCGATCGAGGGACAGGGCTAGATACGCAGTATTTT | CASGDRGTGLDTQYF
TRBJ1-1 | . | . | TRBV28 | TGTGCCAGCAGTTCACAGGGCCTGAACACTGAAGCTTTCTTT | CASSSQGLNTEAFF
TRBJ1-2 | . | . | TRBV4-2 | TGTGCCAGCAGCCAAGAAATAGGACTCACTACCAACTATGGCTACACCTTC | CASSQEIGLTTNYGYTF
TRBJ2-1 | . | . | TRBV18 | TGTGCCAGCTCACCAATCTCATCCGGGAACTCCTACAATGAGCAGTTCTTC | CASSPISSGNSYNEQFF
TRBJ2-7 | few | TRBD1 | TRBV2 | TGTGCCAGCAGTGATAGGACAGGGGCCCCCTACGAGCAGTACTTC | CASSDRTGAPYEQYF